This T cell receptor beta chain came from a study of shared clonotypes between healthy human individuals. Whole-study context: The donors, two women and three men, were aged 18 to 49. General observations from the study: Compared with memory subsets, naive subsets generally had larger estimated richness. Roughly 5% of naive CD4 clonotypes were common to a few donors.

A remark on this clone: Its antigen is as yet unknown. The same CDR3 is also encoded by other DNA sequences in this sample.

The split of CD4+ cells yielded CD45RA+ naive and CD45RA-negative memory subsets. Assay: immunoSEQ multiplex PCR; the TCRdb copy retains only in-frame clones and omits some. The top ten hold 0.55% to 0.7% of the sample, which has fewer than 1.4 million clones, about 84% seen once. The V gene's germline CDR1 is MNHEY and CDR2 SVGAGI. This CDR3 has 14 amino acids. Trimming removed 2 bases from V and 3 bases from J, with 10 bases in between. Sequencing was carried out using memory CD4+ T cells from PBMCs. Stated subset: CD45RA-negative fraction. The chain uses TRBV6-5 and TRBJ1-1; D possibly corresponds to TRBD1 (5 bases). The clonotype comes from a young man in good health. Some clones in this sample may be carry-over from other donors' samples. CDR3 protein: CASSYSRGDTEAFF. The CDR3 DNA follows: TGTGCCAGCAGTTACAGTCGGGGGGACACTGAAGCTTTCTTT.